One T cell receptor beta chain is described in this entry. Its specific antigen is unknown. The sample holds no much larger clone one base away, and base qualities are not on file. The CDR3 goes from the cysteine to the phenylalanine over 10 residues. Only CDR3 DNA remains: 30 bases, in frame from the first base. The germline V gene (reference sequence) provides CDR1 MNHEY and CDR2 SMNVEV. V and J are truncated by 6 bases and 4 bases respectively, leaving an intervening sequence of 4 bases. The protocol used for the library was 5' RACE. The run used an Illumina HiSeq 2000. A universal primer binding site was added through template switching, and the final cDNA carried a unique molecular identifier so that TCR cDNA molecules could be counted accurately. Specific primers in the conserved constant-segment region were used to synthesize first-strand cDNA for the TCR alpha and beta chains. To control for contamination, every cDNA library was double barcoded, receiving both a SMART-Mk sample barcode and Illumina barcodes. TruSeq adapter sequences and Illumina sample barcodes were added in two successive PCR steps. The TCR alpha and beta cDNA libraries were sequenced on the Illumina HiSeq platform using custom primers. Per the source publication's procedure: MiGEC was used to process raw reads and extract unique molecular identifiers, and MiXCR was used to find CDR3 positions. For each individual, recombination models were inferred using an EM algorithm with the repgenHMM and IGoR tools. Shared clonotype analysis was performed with the tcR package in R, normalizing sharing by the product of cloneset sizes. To study raw recombination without the effects of thymic and clonal selection, out-of-frame nonproductive sequences were analyzed. Using fastp at Q25 and MiXCR, TCRdb reprocessed the public reads and kept productive beta chains. Records with the same CDR3 protein are collapsed into one entry carrying the most frequent genes and DNA. None of the V and J calls come from the authors' own analysis; TCRdb made them. This sample lists approximately 210,000 distinct CDR3 sequences; approximately 5.9% were detected once. The ten largest clones add up to 13% to 15% of the sample.

All donors were healthy Caucasians. The twin cohort consisted of three pairs of female monozygotic twins, all aged about 18 to 29 years. CD4+ and CD8+ T cell populations were isolated with positive isolation kits from Invitrogen. The data were taken from a study of identical twins (dated by TCRdb to 2016 to 2017). Study-wide context: To test whether fetal clonotypes persist, this study deep-sequenced TCR alpha and beta repertoires from monozygotic twins, from unrelated adults of various ages, and from cord blood. Replicate twin experiments were performed at different times using different library preparation protocols to rule out contamination. Summary of the overall study and its limitations: Recombination models systematically underestimated out-of-frame TCR alpha sharing in monozygotic twins but agreed with sharing between unrelated individuals. Invariant T cells such as MAIT and iNKT could partly confound zero-insertion analyses, although diverse VJ usage argued against such confounding for most clonotypes. Out-of-frame TCR alpha sequences shared between twins showed an excess of low generation-probability sequences compared with coincidental sharing between unrelated individuals. A weaker excess of twin sharing was found in beta out-of-frame sequences because the signal-to-noise ratio was lowered by fewer shared sequences. Conclusions relied on cross-sectional statistical analysis, since the same donors could not be followed over many years. Fewer insertions were carried by abundant cord blood beta clonotypes; a weaker similar trend was observed in young adult naive repertoires, while no such trend was observed in memory repertoires.

The sample was also linked to a second study, of T cells expressing NK-cell markers. As that second paper reports: Several donors provided sorted CD3+CD56+NKG2C+, CD3+CD56+NKG2C- and CD3+CD56-NKG2C+ T-cell subsets, whose TCR beta-chain repertoires were profiled. Seven of the eight sequenced donors were HCMV-seropositive and one was HCMV-seronegative. To restrict sorting to alphabetaTCR-expressing T cells, an anti-gammadeltaTCR antibody was added in several experiments. In roughly 6 donors, the dominant CD3+CD56+NKG2C+ clonotypes were found to rank among the top 10 CD8+ clonotypes and to make up about 1.0-7.0% of CD8+ T cells. Those dominant clonotypes were again the most abundant among CD3+CD56-NKG2C+ cells in a handful of donors, at 28.3-60.1%. Whether the expanded NKG2C-expressing T cell clones were specific for HCMV antigens was left unclear. All eight donors whose samples were sequenced were randomly selected healthy volunteers, three of them men and five women. HCMV-specific IgG was detected in serum with a commercial ELISA kit to determine HCMV serostatus. MIGEC was used to demultiplex reads and group the reads by UMI, and MiTCR was used to assemble and quantify clonotypes. To exclude erroneous sequences, only TCR cDNA sequences supported by at least two reads were retained. The tcR package was used for downstream repertoire analysis, and clonotypes were matched across fractions by CDR3 nucleotide sequence plus V segment. VDJmatch was used to annotate antigen specificity against VDJdb, with one amino acid substitution allowed in CDR3.

This TCR was sampled from a woman under 30 in good health. The V and J genes are TRBV27 and TRBJ2-7; no D segment can be confidently identified. Material: CD8+ T cells sorted from blood. The nucleotide sequence is given as TGTGCCAGCAGAGAATACGAGCAGTACTTC. Its amino acids are CASREYEQYF.